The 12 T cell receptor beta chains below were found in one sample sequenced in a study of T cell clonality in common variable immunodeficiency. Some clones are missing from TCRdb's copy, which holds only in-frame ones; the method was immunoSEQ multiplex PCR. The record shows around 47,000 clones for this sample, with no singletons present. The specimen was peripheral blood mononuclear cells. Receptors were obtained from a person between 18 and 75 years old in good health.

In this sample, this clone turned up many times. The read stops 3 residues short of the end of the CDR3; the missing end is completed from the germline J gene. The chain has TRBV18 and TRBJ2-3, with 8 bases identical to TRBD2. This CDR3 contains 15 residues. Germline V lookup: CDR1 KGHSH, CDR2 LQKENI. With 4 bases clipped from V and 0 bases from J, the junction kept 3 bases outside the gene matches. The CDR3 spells CASSRTSGSTDTQYF. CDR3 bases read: TGTGCCAGCTCACGTACTAGCGGAAGCACAGATACG.

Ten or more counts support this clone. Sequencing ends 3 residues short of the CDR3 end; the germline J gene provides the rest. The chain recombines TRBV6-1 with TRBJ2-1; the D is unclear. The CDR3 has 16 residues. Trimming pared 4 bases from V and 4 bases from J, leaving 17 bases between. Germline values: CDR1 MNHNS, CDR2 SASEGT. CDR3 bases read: TGTGCCAGCAGTGGGAAGGTTTTCAGCGTGTACAATGAG. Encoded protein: CASSGKVFSVYNE. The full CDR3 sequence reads CASSGKVFSVYNEQFF.

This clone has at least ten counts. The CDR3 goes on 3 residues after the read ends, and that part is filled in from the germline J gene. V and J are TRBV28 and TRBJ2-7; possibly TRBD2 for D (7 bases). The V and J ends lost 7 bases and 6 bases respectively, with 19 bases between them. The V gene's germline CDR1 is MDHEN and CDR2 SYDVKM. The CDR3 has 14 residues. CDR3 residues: CASTDRGRVGEQYF. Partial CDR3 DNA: TGTGCCAGCACCGATAGGGGGAGGGTGGGCGAG. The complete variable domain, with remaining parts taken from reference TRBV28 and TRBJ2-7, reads DVKVTQSSRYLVKRTGEKVFLECVQDMDHENMFWYRQDPGLGLRLIYFSYDVKMKEKGDIPEGYSVSREKKERFSLILESASTNQTSMYLCASTDRGRVGEQYFGPGTRLTVT.

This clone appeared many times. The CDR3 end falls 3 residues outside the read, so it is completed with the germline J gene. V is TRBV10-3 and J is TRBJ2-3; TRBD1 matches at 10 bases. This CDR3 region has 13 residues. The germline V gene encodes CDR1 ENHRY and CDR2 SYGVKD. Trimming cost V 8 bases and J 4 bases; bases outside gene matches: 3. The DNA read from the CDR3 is TGTGCCATCCGGGACAGGGGCGCAGATACG. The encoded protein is CAIRDRGADT. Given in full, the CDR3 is CAIRDRGADTQYF.

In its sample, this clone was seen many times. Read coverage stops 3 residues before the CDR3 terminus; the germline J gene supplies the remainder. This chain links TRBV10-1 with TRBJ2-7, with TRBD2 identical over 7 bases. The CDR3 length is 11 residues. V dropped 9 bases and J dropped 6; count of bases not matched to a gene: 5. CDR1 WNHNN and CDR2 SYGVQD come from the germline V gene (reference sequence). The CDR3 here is CARPGGIEQYF. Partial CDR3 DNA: TGCGCCAGACCCGGGGGGATCGAG.

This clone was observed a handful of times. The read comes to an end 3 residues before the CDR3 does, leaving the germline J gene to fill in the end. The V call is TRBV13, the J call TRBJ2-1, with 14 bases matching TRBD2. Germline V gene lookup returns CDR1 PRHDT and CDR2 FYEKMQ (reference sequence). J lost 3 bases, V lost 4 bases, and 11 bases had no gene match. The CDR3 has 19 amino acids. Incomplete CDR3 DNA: TGTGCCAGCAGCTCCACGGGACTAGCGGGAGTGGGGTTCTACAATGAG. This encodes CASSSTGLAGVGFYNE. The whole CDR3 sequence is CASSSTGLAGVGFYNEQFF.

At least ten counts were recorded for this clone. The CDR3 here is CASTSWGETETQYF. CDR3 DNA (partial): TGTGCCAGCACCTCTTGGGGGGAGACAGAGACC. The chain joins TRBV5-4 to TRBJ2-5, with D possibly being TRBD2 (6 bases). The CDR3 end falls 3 residues outside the read, so it is completed with the germline J gene. Germline lookup yields CDR1 SGHNT and CDR2 YYREEE (reference sequence). There are 14 residues in the CDR3. V dropped 6 bases and J dropped 4 bases, with 16 bases sitting between them.

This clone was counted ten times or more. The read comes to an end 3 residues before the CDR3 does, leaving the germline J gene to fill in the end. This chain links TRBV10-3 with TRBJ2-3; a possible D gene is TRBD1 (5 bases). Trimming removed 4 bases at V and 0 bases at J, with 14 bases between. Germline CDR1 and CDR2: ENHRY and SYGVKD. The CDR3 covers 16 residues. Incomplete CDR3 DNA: TGTGCCATCAGTGTGGGAACAGGAGTCAGCACAGATACG. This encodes CAISVGTGVSTDT. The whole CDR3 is CAISVGTGVSTDTQYF.

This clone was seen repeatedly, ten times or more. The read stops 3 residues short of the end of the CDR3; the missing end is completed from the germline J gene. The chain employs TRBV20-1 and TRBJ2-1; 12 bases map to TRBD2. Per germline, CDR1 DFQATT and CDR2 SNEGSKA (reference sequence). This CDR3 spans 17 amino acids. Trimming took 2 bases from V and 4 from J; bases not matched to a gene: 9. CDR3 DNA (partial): TGCAGTGCTAGAAAACTAGCGGGAGGTGCCAAGTACAATGAG. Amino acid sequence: CSARKLAGGAKYNE. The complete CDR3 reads CSARKLAGGAKYNEQFF.

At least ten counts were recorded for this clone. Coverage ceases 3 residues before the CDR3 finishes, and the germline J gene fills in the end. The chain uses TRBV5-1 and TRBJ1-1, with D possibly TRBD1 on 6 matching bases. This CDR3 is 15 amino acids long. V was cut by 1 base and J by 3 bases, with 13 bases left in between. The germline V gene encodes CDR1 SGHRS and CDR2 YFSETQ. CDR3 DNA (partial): TGCGCCAGCAGCTTGAGGGAGGGGGTTCACACTGAA. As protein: CASSLREGVHTE. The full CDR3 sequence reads CASSLREGVHTEAFF.

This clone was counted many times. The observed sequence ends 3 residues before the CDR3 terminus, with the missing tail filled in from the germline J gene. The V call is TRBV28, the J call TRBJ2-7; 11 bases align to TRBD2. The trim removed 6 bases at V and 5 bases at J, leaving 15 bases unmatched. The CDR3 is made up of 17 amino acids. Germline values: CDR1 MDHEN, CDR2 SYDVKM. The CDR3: CASRPPSGRPSGHEQYF. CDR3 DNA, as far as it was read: TGTGCCAGCAGGCCACCTAGCGGGAGGCCGTCAGGCCACGAG.

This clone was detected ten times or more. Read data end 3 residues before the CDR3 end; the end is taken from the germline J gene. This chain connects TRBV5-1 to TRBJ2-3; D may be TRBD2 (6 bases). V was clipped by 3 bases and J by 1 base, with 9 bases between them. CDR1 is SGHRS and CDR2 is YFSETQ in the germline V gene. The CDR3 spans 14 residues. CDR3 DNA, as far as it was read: TGCGCCAGCAGCTCCGGGACTGGCACAGATACG. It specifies CASSSGTGTDT. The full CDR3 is CASSSGTGTDTQYF.